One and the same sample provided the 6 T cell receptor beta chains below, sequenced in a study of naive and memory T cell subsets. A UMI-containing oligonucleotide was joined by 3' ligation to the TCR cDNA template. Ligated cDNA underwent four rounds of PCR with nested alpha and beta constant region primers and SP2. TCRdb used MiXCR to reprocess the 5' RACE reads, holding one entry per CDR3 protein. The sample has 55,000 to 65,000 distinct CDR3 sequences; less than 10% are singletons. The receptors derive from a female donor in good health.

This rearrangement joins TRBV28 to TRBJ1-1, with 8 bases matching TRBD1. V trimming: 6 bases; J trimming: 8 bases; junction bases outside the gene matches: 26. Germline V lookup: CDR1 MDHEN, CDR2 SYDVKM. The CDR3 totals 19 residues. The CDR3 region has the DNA TGTGCCAGCAGCCCTATAGGGGACAGGAGGACCCTCAGAGCGTCAGAAGCTTTCTTT. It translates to CASSPIGDRRTLRASEAFF.

The chain's CDR3 is CASSLTASGASGANVLTF. The CDR3 DNA is TGTGCCAGCAGCTTAACGGCTAGCGGGGCCTCTGGGGCCAACGTCCTGACTTTC. The chain carries TRBV7-3 and TRBJ2-6; 9 bases are a match to TRBD2. The CDR3 totals 18 residues. Germline assignment: CDR1 SGHTA and CDR2 FQGTGA. V shed 0 bases, J shed 0 bases, and the junction held 3 bases outside the gene matches.

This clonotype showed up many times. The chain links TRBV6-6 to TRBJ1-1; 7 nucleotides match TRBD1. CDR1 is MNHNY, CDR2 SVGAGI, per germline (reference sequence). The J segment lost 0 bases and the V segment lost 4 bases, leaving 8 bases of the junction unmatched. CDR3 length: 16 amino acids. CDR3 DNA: TGTGCCAGCAGTTCCATACAGGGGACCCTGAACACTGAAGCTTTCTTT. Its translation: CASSSIQGTLNTEAFF.

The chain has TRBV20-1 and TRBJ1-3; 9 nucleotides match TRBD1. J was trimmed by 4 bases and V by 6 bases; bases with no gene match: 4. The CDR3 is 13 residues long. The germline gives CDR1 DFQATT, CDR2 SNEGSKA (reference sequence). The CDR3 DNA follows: TGCAGTGCGGACAGGGGATCCGGAAACACCATATATTTT. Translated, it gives CSADRGSGNTIYF.

Here the CDR3 DNA reads TGTGCCAGCACCGGGACAGTTAGCAATCAGCCCCAGCATTTT. It encodes CASTGTVSNQPQHF. The chain carries TRBV2 and TRBJ1-5, with 7 bases lining up with TRBD1. The germline gives CDR1 SNHLY, CDR2 FYNNEI. This CDR3 is built from 14 residues. V shed 7 bases, J shed 0 bases, and the junction held 3 bases outside the gene matches.

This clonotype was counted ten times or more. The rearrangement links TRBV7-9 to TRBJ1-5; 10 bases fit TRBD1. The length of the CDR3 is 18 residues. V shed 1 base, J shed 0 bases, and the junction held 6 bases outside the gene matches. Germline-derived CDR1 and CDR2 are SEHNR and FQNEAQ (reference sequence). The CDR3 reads CASSLVVGQGYSNQPQHF. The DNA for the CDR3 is TGTGCCAGCAGCTTAGTTGTGGGACAGGGGTATAGCAATCAGCCCCAGCATTTT.